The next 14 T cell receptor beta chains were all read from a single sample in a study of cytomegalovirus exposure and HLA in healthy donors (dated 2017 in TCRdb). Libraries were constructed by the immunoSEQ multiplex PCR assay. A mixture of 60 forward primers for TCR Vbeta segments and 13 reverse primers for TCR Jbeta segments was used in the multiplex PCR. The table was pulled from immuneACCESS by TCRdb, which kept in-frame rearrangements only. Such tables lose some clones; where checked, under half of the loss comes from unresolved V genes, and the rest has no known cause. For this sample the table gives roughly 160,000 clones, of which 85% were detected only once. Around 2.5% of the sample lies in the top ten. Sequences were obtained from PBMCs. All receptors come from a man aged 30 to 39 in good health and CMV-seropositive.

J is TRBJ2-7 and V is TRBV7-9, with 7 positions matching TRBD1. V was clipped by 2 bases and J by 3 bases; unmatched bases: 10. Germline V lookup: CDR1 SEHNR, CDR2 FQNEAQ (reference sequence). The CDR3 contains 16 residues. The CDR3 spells CASSLSPTGSIYEQYF. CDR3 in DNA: TGTGCCAGCAGCTTATCCCCGACAGGGAGCATCTACGAGCAGTACTTC.

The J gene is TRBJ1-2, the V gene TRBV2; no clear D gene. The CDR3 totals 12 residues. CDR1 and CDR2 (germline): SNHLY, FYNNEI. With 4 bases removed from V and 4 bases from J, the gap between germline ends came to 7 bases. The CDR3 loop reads CASSVSGYGYTF. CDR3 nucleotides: TGTGCCAGCAGTGTCTCCGGCTATGGCTACACCTTC. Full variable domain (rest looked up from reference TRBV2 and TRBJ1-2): EPEVTQTPSHQVTQMGQEVILRCVPISNHLYFYWYRQILGQKVEFLVSFYNNEISEKSEIFDDQFSVERPDGSNFTLKIRSTKLEDSAMYFCASSVSGYGYTFGSGTRLTVV.

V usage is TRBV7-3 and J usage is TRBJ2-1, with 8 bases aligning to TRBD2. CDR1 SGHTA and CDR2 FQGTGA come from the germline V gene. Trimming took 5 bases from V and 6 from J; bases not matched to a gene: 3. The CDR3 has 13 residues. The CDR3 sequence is CASSTSGLNEQFF. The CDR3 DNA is TGTGCCAGCAGCACTAGCGGTCTCAATGAGCAGTTCTTC. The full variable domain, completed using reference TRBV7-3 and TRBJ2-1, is GAGVSQTPSNKVTEKGKYVELRCDPISGHTALYWYRQSLGQGPEFLIYFQGTGAADDSGLPNDRFFAVRPEGSVSTLKIQRTERGDSAVYLCASSTSGLNEQFFGPGTRLTVL.

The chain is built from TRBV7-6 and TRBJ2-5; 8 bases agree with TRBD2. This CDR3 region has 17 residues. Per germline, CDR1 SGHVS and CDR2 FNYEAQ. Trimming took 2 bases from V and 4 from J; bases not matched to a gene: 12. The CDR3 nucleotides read TGTGCCAGCAGCTTAATCCGGGTAGCGGGAACCCCAGAGACCCAGTACTTC. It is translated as CASSLIRVAGTPETQYF.

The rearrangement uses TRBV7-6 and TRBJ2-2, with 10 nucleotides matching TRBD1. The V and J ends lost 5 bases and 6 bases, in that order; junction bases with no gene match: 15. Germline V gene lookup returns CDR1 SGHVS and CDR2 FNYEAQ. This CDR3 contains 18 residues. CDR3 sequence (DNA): TGTGCCAGCAGCCAACATATTACCGGGACAGGGGACCCCGGGGAGCTGTTTTTT. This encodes CASSQHITGTGDPGELFF.

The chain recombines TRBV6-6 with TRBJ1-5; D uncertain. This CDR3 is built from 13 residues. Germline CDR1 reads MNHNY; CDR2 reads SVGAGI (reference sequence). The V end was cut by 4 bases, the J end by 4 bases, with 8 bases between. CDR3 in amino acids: CASSSGFNQPQHF. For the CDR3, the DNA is TGTGCCAGCAGTTCCGGGTTTAATCAGCCCCAGCATTTT.

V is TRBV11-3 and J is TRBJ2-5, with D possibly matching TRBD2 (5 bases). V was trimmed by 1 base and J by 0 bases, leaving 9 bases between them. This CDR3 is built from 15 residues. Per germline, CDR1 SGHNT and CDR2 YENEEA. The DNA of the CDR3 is TGTGCCAGCAGCTTAGGTCGGGGTAACCAAGAGACCCAGTACTTC. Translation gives CASSLGRGNQETQYF.

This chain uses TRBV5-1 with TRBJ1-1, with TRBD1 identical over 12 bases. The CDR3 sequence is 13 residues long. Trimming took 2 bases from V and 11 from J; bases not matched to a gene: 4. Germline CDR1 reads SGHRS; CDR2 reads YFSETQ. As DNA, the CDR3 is TGCGCCAGCAGCTTTCCGGGACAGGGGGCTGCTTTCTTT. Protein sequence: CASSFPGQGAAFF.

CDR3 in DNA: TGCGCCAGCAGCTTGAGGGGACTAGAGTCTCGCACAGATACGCAGTATTTT. Translating it yields CASSLRGLESRTDTQYF. V and J are TRBV5-1 and TRBJ2-3, with TRBD2 identical over 8 bases. In germline, CDR1 is SGHRS, CDR2 YFSETQ. With 1 base clipped from V and 1 base from J, the junction kept 8 bases outside the gene matches. This CDR3 is built from 17 residues.

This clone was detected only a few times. The CDR3 sequence is CASSLSNLYEQYF. The CDR3 coding sequence is TGTGCCAGCAGCTTGTCGAACTTATACGAGCAGTACTTC. This chain joins TRBV5-6 and TRBJ2-7; no clear D. Per germline, CDR1 SGHDT and CDR2 YYEEEE. V lost 1 base, J lost 4 bases, and 9 bases lay in between. This CDR3 is built from 13 residues.

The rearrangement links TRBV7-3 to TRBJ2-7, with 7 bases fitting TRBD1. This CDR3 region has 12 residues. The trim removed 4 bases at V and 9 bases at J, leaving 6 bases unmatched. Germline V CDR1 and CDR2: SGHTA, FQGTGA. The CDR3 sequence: CASSYRGGPQYF. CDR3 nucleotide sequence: TGTGCCAGCAGCTACCGAGGGGGCCCGCAGTACTTC.

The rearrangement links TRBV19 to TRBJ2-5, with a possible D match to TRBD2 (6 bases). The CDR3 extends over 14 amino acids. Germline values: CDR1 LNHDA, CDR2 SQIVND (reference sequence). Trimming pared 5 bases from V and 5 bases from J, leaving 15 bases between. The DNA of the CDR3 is TGTGCCAGTAGTCTACAGGTCCGGGGGGAGACCCAGTACTTC. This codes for CASSLQVRGETQYF.

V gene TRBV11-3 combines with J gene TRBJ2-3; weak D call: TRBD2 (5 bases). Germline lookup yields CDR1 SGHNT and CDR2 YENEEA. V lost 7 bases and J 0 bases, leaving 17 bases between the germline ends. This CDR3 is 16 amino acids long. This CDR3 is CASNPRGQTSTDTQYF. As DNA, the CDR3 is TGTGCCAGCAATCCACGCGGGCAGACTAGCACAGATACGCAGTATTTT.

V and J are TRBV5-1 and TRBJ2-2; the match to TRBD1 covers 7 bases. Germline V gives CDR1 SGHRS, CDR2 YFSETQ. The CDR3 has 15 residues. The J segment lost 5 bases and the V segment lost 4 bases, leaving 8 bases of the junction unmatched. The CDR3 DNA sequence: TGCGCCAGCAGCAGAAAACAGGGGATTACCGGGGAGCTGTTTTTT. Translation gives CASSRKQGITGELFF.